A selection of T cell receptor beta chains follows, all from one sample in a study of Graves' ophthalmopathy and Graves' hyperthyroidism. TCRdb re-analysed the multiplex PCR reads in MiXCR, keeping a single row per CDR3 protein. Of tens of thousands of distinct CDR3 sequences listed, approximately 52% are singletons. Sequences were obtained from peripheral blood. These receptors all stem from an adult man with Graves' ophthalmopathy. Both conserved end residues are part of each CDR3. The order of the fields is clone size, J gene, V gene, CDR3 protein. Some rows mark clone size as missing; the rest say once, few, many or name a class of expanded clone.

>many|TRBJ2-5|TRBV12-3/TRBV12-4
CASSLELGLSGDSETQYF
>many|TRBJ2-3|TRBV28
CASSLSGSTDTQYF
>-|TRBJ1-1|TRBV9
CASSFGGSATEAFF
>-|TRBJ2-5|TRBV15
CATSRGGQLYQETQYF
>many|TRBJ2-5|TRBV4-1
CASSRTGTSQETQYF
>-|TRBJ2-5|TRBV7-9
CASGLVGGTQYF
>-|TRBJ2-1|TRBV6-5
CASSVEGATYNEQFF
>many|TRBJ2-5|TRBV5-1
CASSLVGSLAASNQETQYF
>-|TRBJ1-5|TRBV19
CVSSPSRGDQPQHF
>-|TRBJ2-7|TRBV28
CGISGRSSRSSYEQYF
>-|TRBJ2-7|TRBV7-9
CASSLVAEGYEQYF
>many|TRBJ2-5|TRBV12-3/TRBV12-4
CASSTALTGEGETQYF
>many|TRBJ1-1|TRBV6-2/TRBV6-3
CASSYAAGGTEAFF
>many|TRBJ1-4|TRBV12-3/TRBV12-4
CASSLKGGYGEKLFF
>few|TRBJ2-1|TRBV19
CASRSGRTNEQFF
>many|TRBJ2-1|TRBV7-9
CASSFRAGGSNEQFF
>-|TRBJ2-5|TRBV20-1
CSARVLGETQYF
>few|TRBJ2-7|TRBV20-1
CSARGGEQYF
>few|TRBJ1-6|TRBV9
CASSELVYNSPLHF
>-|TRBJ1-5|TRBV27
CASMAGQLNQPQHF
>-|TRBJ2-5|TRBV7-6
CASSLAADKETQYF
>-|TRBJ2-2|TRBV2
CASSQGLDTGELFF
>-|TRBJ2-1|TRBV7-2
CASSLVAREDNEQFF
>many|TRBJ1-2|TRBV20-1
CSARDVSGGYGYTF
>many|TRBJ1-5|TRBV4-2
CASSQVPGLNQPQHF
>many|TRBJ2-3|TRBV7-2
CASSPLGGRGLYTQYF
>many|TRBJ2-7|TRBV27
CASSPSPRGEQYF
>many|TRBJ2-1|TRBV12-3/TRBV12-4
CASSRGGPPVYNEQFF
>many|TRBJ1-1|TRBV5-1
CASSPAGNLNTEAFF
>-|TRBJ1-4|TRBV4-3
CASSQVWGLEKLFF
>-|TRBJ2-7|TRBV15
CATSRDQGPYEQYF
>many|TRBJ2-7|TRBV28
CASSPFQFPAYEQYF
>-|TRBJ2-5|TRBV20-1
CSVFRVTGTETQYF
>-|TRBJ2-4|TRBV24-1
CATSEDRGNIQYF
>-|TRBJ1-2|TRBV20-1
CSASLPGVRYGYTF
>many|TRBJ2-7|TRBV5-5
CASSFRAGGRTYEQYF
>many|TRBJ2-5|TRBV6-5
CASSYSVEDYETQYF
>-|TRBJ1-4|TRBV20-1
CSAKQGGKGANEKLFF
>once|TRBJ2-3|TRBV2
CASRIAGGADTQYF
>many|TRBJ2-3|TRBV2
CASSRSGRWDTQYF
>-|TRBJ2-1|TRBV11-2
CASSLEEGRGTSGRTDTQFF
>-|TRBJ2-1|TRBV19
CASSVGTGQGAYNEQFF
>-|TRBJ1-2|TRBV20-1
CSAGQPQGGYTF
>many|TRBJ2-2|TRBV9
CASSISGGGELFF
>many|TRBJ2-7|TRBV6-1
CASSPTRGGQGREQYF
>-|TRBJ2-6|TRBV7-2
CASSPGSGANVQTF
>many|TRBJ2-7|TRBV6-6
CASSPRSGSSEQYF
>-|TRBJ2-1|TRBV14
CASSPSLGATFSEQFF
>medium-sized|TRBJ2-5|TRBV10-3
CAISPYPLETQYF
>many|TRBJ1-1|TRBV7-3
CASSLKFGTEAFF
>-|TRBJ2-7|TRBV20-1
CSARPGHSVYEQYF
>few|TRBJ2-7|TRBV29-1
CSARVGYEQYF
>-|TRBJ1-2|TRBV20-1
CSASDSGVYGYTF
>many|TRBJ1-5|TRBV12-5
CASGSGADQPQHF
>-|TRBJ2-7|TRBV7-3
CASSLGGLAGGYEQYF
>-|TRBJ1-6|TRBV2
CASRQNYNSPLHF
>-|TRBJ1-3|TRBV19
CASSNSPRVLFGNTIYF